The 7 T cell receptor beta chains below all came from one sample that was sequenced in a study of a mutant IDH1 vaccine in newly diagnosed glioma. Time point meaning: baseline, week 1 (first vaccination visit). This sample's treatment: pre-vaccination baseline after standard-of-care therapy. Data came from immunoSEQ multiplex PCR; TCRdb stores just in-frame clones and leaves some out. The sample contains tens of thousands of clones, around four fifths of which appear only once. The sample consisted of peripheral blood mononuclear cells (PBMCs), taken from a glioma patient treated with radiotherapy, temozolomide or both. These receptors were taken from a woman aged 18-29 years with glioma. Some clones in this sample may be carry-over from other donors' samples.

The chain employs TRBV27 and TRBJ1-4; D perhaps matches TRBD1 (5 bases). This CDR3 is 15 amino acids long. The V end was cut by 2 bases, the J end by 4 bases, with 11 bases between. Germline assignment: CDR1 MNHEY and CDR2 SMNVEV (reference sequence). CDR3 DNA: TGTGCCAGCAGTTTAATAGGGGTCAATAATGAAAAACTGTTTTTT. It specifies CASSLIGVNNEKLFF.

This sequence joins TRBV27 and TRBJ1-4, with 9 nucleotides matching TRBD1. Germline lookup yields CDR1 MNHEY and CDR2 SMNVEV (reference sequence). V gave up 3 bases and J gave up 10 bases; unmatched junction bases: 12. This CDR3 comprises 16 residues. The CDR3 DNA reads as TGTGCCAGCAGTTTGTTGACAGGGGGTGGAGTAGGAAAACTGTTTTTT. Translation: CASSLLTGGGVGKLFF.

The chain employs TRBV6-5 and TRBJ2-1, with 12 bases fitting TRBD2. Germline CDR1 is MNHEY and CDR2 is SVGAGI. The J segment lost 7 bases and the V segment lost 5 bases, leaving 6 bases of the junction unmatched. CDR3 size: 15 residues. CDR3 sequence: CASSLLAGGPNEQFF. CDR3 DNA sequence: TGTGCCAGCAGTCTTCTAGCGGGGGGGCCGAATGAGCAGTTCTTC.

This clone was counted only a few times. The gene calls are TRBV5-4 and TRBJ2-3; D uncertain. The germline V and J ends were trimmed by 5 bases and 7 bases, with 20 bases remaining between them. Germline loops: CDR1 SGHNT, CDR2 YYREEE (reference sequence). The CDR3 runs to 15 residues. This CDR3 reads CASRDVGPASNTQYF. DNA of the CDR3: TGTGCCAGCAGGGATGTGGGTCCAGCCTCTAATACGCAGTATTTT.

The chain has TRBV7-9 and TRBJ2-5, with TRBD2 matching 7 bases. CDR1 SEHNR and CDR2 FQNEAQ come from the germline V gene (reference sequence). The CDR3 totals 14 residues. After removal of 1 base from V and 5 bases from J, the junction contained 4 bases not matched to a gene. This chain's CDR3 is CASSLGSGVETQYF. The CDR3 nucleotides are TGTGCCAGCAGCTTAGGAAGCGGGGTGGAGACCCAGTACTTC.

The chain carries TRBV9 and TRBJ2-1; 7 bases agree with TRBD2. Looked up from germline, CDR1 is SGDLS and CDR2 is YYNGEE. With V trimmed by 0 bases and J by 1 base, 10 bases remained unmatched. CDR3 size: 18 residues. The DNA of the CDR3 is TGTGCCAGCAGCGTAGACCCCCTCGTAGCGGGTTCCTACAATGAGCAGTTCTTC. Residues: CASSVDPLVAGSYNEQFF.

The chain employs TRBV7-6 and TRBJ2-7, with a possible D match to TRBD1 (7 bases). Germline lookup yields CDR1 SGHVS and CDR2 FNYEAQ. The V end lost 5 bases, the J end lost 3 bases, and 17 bases lay between the germline ends. This CDR3 is 15 amino acids long. The CDR3: CASSLDPGDSYEQYF. The CDR3 nucleotides read TGTGCCAGCAGCCTCGACCCGGGGGACAGCTACGAGCAGTACTTC.